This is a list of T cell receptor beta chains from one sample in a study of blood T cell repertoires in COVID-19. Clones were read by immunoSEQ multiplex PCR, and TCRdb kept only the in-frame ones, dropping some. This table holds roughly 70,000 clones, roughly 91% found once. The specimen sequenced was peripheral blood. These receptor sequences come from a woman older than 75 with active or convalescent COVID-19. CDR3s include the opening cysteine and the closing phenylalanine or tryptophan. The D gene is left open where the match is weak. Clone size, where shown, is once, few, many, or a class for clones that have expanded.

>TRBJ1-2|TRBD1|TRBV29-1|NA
CSVLGQQGEGYTF
TGCAGCGTCCTGGGCCAGCAGGGGGAGGGCTACACCTTC
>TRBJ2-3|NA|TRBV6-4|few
CASSVTGTNYTQYF
TGTGCCAGCAGTGTAACAGGAACCAACTATACGCAGTATTTT
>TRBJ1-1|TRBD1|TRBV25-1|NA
CASRQTGMNTEAFF
TGTGCCAGCAGGCAGACAGGGATGAACACTGAAGCTTTCTTT
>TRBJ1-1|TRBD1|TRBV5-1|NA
CASRGDSLNTEAFF
TGCGCCAGCAGGGGGGACAGCCTGAACACTGAAGCTTTCTTT
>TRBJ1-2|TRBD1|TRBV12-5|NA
CASGLARTGGEGYTF
TGTGCTAGTGGTTTGGCCCGGACAGGGGGCGAAGGCTACACCTTC
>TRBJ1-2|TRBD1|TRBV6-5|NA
CASSYQGAVNYGYTF
TGTGCCAGCAGTTACCAGGGGGCGGTTAACTATGGCTACACCTTC
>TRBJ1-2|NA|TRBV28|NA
CASSVISTGIYGYTF
TGTGCCAGCAGCGTTATCTCTACAGGGATCTATGGCTACACCTTC
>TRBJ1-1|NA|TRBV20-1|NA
CSASVLPYTEAFF
TGCAGTGCTAGTGTCCTCCCGTACACTGAAGCTTTCTTT
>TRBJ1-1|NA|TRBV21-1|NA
CASSKVGQANYTEAFF
TGTGCCAGCAGCAAAGTTGGCCAGGCGAACTACACTGAAGCTTTCTTT
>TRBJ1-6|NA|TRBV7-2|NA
CASSFNGDNSPLHF
TGTGCCAGCAGCTTTAACGGGGATAATTCACCCCTCCACTTT
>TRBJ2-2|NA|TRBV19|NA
CASSITTGELFF
TGTGCCAGTAGTATCACAACCGGGGAGCTGTTTTTT
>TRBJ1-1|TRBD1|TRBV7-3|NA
CASSLPRDRDFMNTEAFF
TGTGCCAGCAGCTTACCCCGGGACAGGGACTTCATGAACACTGAAGCTTTCTTT
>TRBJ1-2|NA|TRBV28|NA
CATGVLLYGYTF
TGTGCCACCGGGGTCCTGCTATATGGCTACACCTTC
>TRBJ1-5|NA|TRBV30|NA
CAWSLGGSQPQHF
TGTGCCTGGAGTCTTGGCGGGAGTCAGCCCCAGCATTTT
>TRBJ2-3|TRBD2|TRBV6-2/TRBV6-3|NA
CASSYWRGSGTDTQYF
TGTGCCAGCAGTTACTGGCGGGGGTCCGGCACAGATACGCAGTATTTT
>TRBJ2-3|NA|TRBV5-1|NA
CASRKPAGDTDTQYF
TGCGCCAGCAGGAAGCCGGCAGGGGACACAGATACGCAGTATTTT
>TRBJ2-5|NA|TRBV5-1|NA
CASSGQLQETQYF
TGCGCCAGCAGTGGGCAACTCCAAGAGACCCAGTACTTC
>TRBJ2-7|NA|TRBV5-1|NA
CASSAGQTFYEQYF
TGCGCCAGCAGCGCGGGACAGACCTTTTACGAGCAGTACTTC
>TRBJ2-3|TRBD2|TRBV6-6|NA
CASSVAGGPQDTQYF
TGTGCCAGCAGTGTAGCGGGGGGGCCCCAGGATACGCAGTATTTT
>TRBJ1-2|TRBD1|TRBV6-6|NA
CASSPSGTGHINYGYTF
TGTGCCAGCAGTCCCTCCGGGACAGGACATATAAACTATGGCTACACCTTC
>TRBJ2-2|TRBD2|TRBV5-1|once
CASRGTSSFSGELFF
TGCGCCAGCAGGGGGACTAGCAGTTTTTCCGGGGAGCTGTTTTTT
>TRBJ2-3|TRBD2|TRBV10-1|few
CASSESRGASDTQYF
TGCGCCAGCAGTGAGTCGCGGGGGGCGTCCGATACGCAGTATTTT
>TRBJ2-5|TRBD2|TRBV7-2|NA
CASSSNRLAGETQYF
TGTGCCAGCAGCTCGAATAGACTAGCGGGGGAGACCCAGTACTTC
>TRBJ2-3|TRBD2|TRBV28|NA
CASSWREAEDTQYF
TGTGCCAGCAGTTGGCGGGAGGCAGAAGATACGCAGTATTTT
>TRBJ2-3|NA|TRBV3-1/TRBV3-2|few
CASSQGGGTDTQYF
TGTGCCAGCAGCCAAGGCGGGGGCACAGATACGCAGTATTTT
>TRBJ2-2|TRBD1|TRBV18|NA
CASSPRQGNTGELFF
TGTGCCAGCTCACCGAGACAGGGGAACACCGGGGAGCTGTTTTTT
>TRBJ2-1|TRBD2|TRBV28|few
CASRTPSLLDSSGLYNEQFF
TGTGCCAGCAGAACCCCGTCCTTGCTCGACTCTAGCGGCCTATACAATGAGCAGTTCTTC
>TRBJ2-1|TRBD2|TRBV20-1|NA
CSASPLAGGWEQFF
TGCAGTGCTAGTCCTCTAGCGGGGGGGTGGGAGCAGTTCTTC
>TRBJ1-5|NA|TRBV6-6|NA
CASSPWPGYSNQPQHF
TGTGCCAGCAGTCCATGGCCCGGGTATAGCAATCAGCCCCAGCATTTT
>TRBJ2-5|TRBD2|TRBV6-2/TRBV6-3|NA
CASSYRGLAGALWAQYF
TGTGCCAGCAGTTACCGGGGACTAGCGGGGGCCCTGTGGGCCCAGTACTTC
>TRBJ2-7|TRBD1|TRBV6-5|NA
CASRVETGETYEQYF
TGTGCCAGCAGAGTAGAGACAGGGGAAACCTACGAGCAGTACTTC
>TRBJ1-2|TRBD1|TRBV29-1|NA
CSSAGTGGIDYGYTF
TGCAGCTCAGCCGGGACAGGGGGAATAGACTATGGCTACACCTTC
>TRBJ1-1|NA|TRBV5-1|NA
CASGFERGNTEAFF
TGCGCCAGCGGATTCGAACGGGGGAACACTGAAGCTTTCTTT
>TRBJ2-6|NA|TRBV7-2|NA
CASSRRQEISGANVLTF
TGTGCCAGCAGCAGACGACAGGAGATCTCTGGGGCCAACGTCCTGACTTTC
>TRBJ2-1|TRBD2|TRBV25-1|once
CASSDRDYHEQFF
TGTGCCAGCAGCGACCGGGACTATCATGAGCAGTTCTTC
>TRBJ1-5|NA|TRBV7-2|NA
CASSLAGANQPQHF
TGTGCCAGCAGCTTAGCAGGGGCTAATCAGCCCCAGCATTTT
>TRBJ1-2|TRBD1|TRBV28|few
CASGAGSVRGQGYGYTF
TGTGCCAGCGGCGCGGGCAGTGTCAGGGGGCAAGGCTATGGCTACACCTTC
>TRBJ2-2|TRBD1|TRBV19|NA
CASSTTTGVAGELFF
TGTGCCAGTAGTACTACGACAGGGGTGGCCGGGGAGCTGTTTTTT
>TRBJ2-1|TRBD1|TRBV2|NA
CASSGARGWNEQFF
TGTGCCAGCAGTGGGGCCAGGGGGTGGAATGAGCAGTTCTTC
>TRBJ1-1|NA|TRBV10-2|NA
CASSGSLNTEAFF
TGCGCCAGCAGCGGGAGTCTCAACACTGAAGCTTTCTTT
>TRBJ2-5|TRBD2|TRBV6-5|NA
CASRSTSEETQYF
TGTGCCAGCAGGAGTACTAGCGAAGAGACCCAGTACTTC
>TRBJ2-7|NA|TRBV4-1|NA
CASSRPGGNSGEQYF
TGCGCCAGCAGCAGGCCAGGAGGGAACTCGGGCGAGCAGTACTTC
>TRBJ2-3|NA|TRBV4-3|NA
CASSPSEGRTDTQYF
TGCGCCAGCAGCCCCTCGGAGGGACGCACAGATACGCAGTATTTT
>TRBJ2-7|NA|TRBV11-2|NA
CASTVNSYEQYF
TGTGCCAGCACCGTTAACTCCTACGAGCAGTACTTC
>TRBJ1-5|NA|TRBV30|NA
CAWTREDQPQHF
TGTGCCTGGACCCGGGAGGATCAGCCCCAGCATTTT
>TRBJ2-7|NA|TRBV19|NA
CASRGSGSYEQYF
TGTGCCAGTAGGGGCAGTGGGTCCTACGAGCAGTACTTC
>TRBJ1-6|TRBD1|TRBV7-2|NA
CASSLRTGDSPLHF
TGTGCCAGCAGCTTAAGGACAGGAGATTCACCCCTCCACTTT
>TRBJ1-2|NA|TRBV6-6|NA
CASAHGPNYGYTF
TGTGCCAGCGCTCACGGTCCCAACTATGGCTACACCTTC
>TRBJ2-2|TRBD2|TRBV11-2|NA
CASSGLVGGELFF
TGTGCCAGCTCCGGACTAGTCGGCGGGGAGCTGTTTTTT
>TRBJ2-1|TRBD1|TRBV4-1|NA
CASSQKSTGVDYNEQFF
TGCGCCAGCAGCCAAAAGTCGACAGGGGTGGATTACAATGAGCAGTTCTTC
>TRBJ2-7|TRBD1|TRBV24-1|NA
CATSDSGTGIWEQYF
TGTGCCACCAGTGACTCCGGGACAGGGATATGGGAGCAGTACTTC
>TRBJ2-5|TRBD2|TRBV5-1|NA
CASSIVPTSGGRTQYF
TGCGCCAGCAGCATAGTTCCGACTAGCGGGGGGCGGACCCAGTACTTC
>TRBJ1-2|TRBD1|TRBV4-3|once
CASSQTGGGYTF
TGCGCCAGCAGCCAGACAGGGGGAGGCTACACCTTC